This passage covers 9 T cell receptor beta chains from one sample sequenced in a study of cytomegalovirus exposure and HLA in healthy donors. It was with 60 Vbeta and 13 Jbeta primers that the PCR ran. Assay used: immunoSEQ multiplex PCR; TCRdb lists only in-frame clones, some missing. The data hold 300,000 or so clones, with 80% to 90% observed a single time. The specimen was PBMCs. Receptors originate from a woman in her forties in good health and CMV-seropositive.

The J gene is TRBJ2-5, the V gene TRBV7-2, with a possible D match to TRBD1 (5 bases). From germline, CDR1 is SGHTA and CDR2 FQGNSA. The V gene lost 5 bases and the J gene lost 1 base, with 11 bases spanning the gap. The CDR3 is 14 amino acids. The CDR3 DNA reads as TGTGCCAGCAGCCCAGTTAGGGGCCAAGAGACCCAGTACTTC. This translates into CASSPVRGQETQYF.

This clone was recorded once. The chain recombines TRBV9 with TRBJ2-7; tentatively, D is TRBD2 (6 bases). V was trimmed by 0 bases and J by 4 bases, leaving 14 bases between them. CDR1 is SGDLS, CDR2 YYNGEE, per germline. The CDR3 contains 15 residues. DNA of the CDR3: TGTGCCAGCAGCGTAGGGGACTCCCCTCTTTACGAGCAGTACTTC. This codes for CASSVGDSPLYEQYF.

The chain joins TRBV6-1 to TRBJ1-4, with 9 positions matching TRBD1. The V gene's germline CDR1 is MNHNS and CDR2 SASEGT. V dropped 0 bases and J dropped 8; count of bases not matched to a gene: 1. This CDR3 is 14 amino acids long. The CDR3 here is CASSEAGQGEKLFF. The CDR3 nucleotides are TGTGCCAGCAGTGAAGCCGGACAGGGGGAAAAACTGTTTTTT.

The J gene is TRBJ2-5, the V gene TRBV2; 8 bases agree with TRBD2. Looked up from germline, CDR1 is SNHLY and CDR2 is FYNNEI. Trimming cost V 8 bases and J 2 bases; bases outside gene matches: 1. There are 12 residues in the CDR3. CDR3 sequence: CASREGQETQYF. In DNA, the CDR3 is TGTGCCAGCCGGGAGGGACAAGAGACCCAGTACTTC.

The chain is built from TRBV6-5 and TRBJ2-7, with D perhaps matching TRBD2 (5 bases). Germline lookup yields CDR1 MNHEY and CDR2 SVGAGI. V was clipped by 0 bases and J by 2 bases, with 11 bases between them. The CDR3 contains 15 residues. In nucleotides, the CDR3 is TGTGCCAGCAGTTACTCTGGCGGGCCGGCCTACGAGCAGTACTTC. This codes for CASSYSGGPAYEQYF.

This clone was found once. The chain recombines TRBV6-6 with TRBJ1-4, with 9 bases that match TRBD1. V lost 6 bases and J lost 7; bases outside the gene matches: 9. Per germline, CDR1 MNHNY and CDR2 SVGAGI (reference sequence). The CDR3 has 15 amino acids. Here the CDR3 DNA reads TGTGCCAGCAGCGATACAGGGGGCGCGGGTGAAAAACTGTTTTTT. It is translated as CASSDTGGAGEKLFF.

This chain joins TRBV5-6 and TRBJ1-4, with D tentatively TRBD1 (5 bases). The CDR3 consists of 15 residues. V gave up 1 base and J gave up 2 bases, with 9 bases separating them. Germline loops: CDR1 SGHDT, CDR2 YYEEEE. CDR3 bases: TGTGCCAGCAGCTTGCCGGGGGTTACTAATGAAAAACTGTTTTTT. Amino acid sequence: CASSLPGVTNEKLFF.

With respect to this clone: One junction end disagrees with the germline gene, perhaps due to a read error. The chain employs TRBV7-9 and TRBJ1-4, with unresolved D. Per the germline V gene, CDR1 is SEHNR and CDR2 is FQNEAQ (reference sequence). The CDR3 spans 14 residues. The chain's CDR3 is CSSSPQETNEKLFF. The CDR3 region has the DNA TGTTCCAGCAGCCCCCAGGAAACTAATGAAAAACTGTTTTTT. The variable domain in full, with the rest retrieved from reference TRBV7-9 and TRBJ1-4, is DTGVSQNPRHKITKRGQNVTFRCDPISEHNRLYWYRQTLGQGPEFLTYFQNEAQLEKSRLLSDRFSAERPKGSFSTLEIQRTEQGDSAMYLCSSSPQETNEKLFFGSGTQLSVL.

The chain carries TRBV29-1 and TRBJ2-5; the D gene is possibly TRBD2 (5 bases). Looked up from germline, CDR1 is SQVTM and CDR2 is ANQGSEA. The V end lost 2 bases, the J end lost 7 bases, and 17 bases lay between the germline ends. CDR3 length: 14 amino acids. The CDR3 loop is CSVETLGGGRTQYF. CDR3 nucleotide sequence: TGCAGCGTTGAAACCTTAGGAGGAGGACGGACCCAGTACTTC.